Listed here is a single T cell receptor (beta chain). This record comes from a study of blood T cell repertoires in COVID-19. Study details: Material from acute and convalescent COVID-19 was sourced from the United States, Italy and Spain. From T cells, B-cell-depleted T cells, or PBMCs came the material, which was cDNA or gDNA.

Germline V gene lookup returns CDR1 SNHLY and CDR2 FYNNEI. V lost 4 bases to trimming and J lost 0 bases, with 12 bases between them. The CDR3 covers 16 residues. Sequencing was performed with immunoSEQ multiplex PCR; in TCRdb, only in-frame clones are kept and a portion is missing. The repertoire consists of about 60,000 clones, with around 89% occurring once and the leading ten covering just under 8.5%. This receptor was identified in a human donor with active COVID-19. The donor label of this sample is uncertain. The source material was peripheral blood. V usage is TRBV2 and J usage is TRBJ2-2; the D is unclear. The CDR3 region has the DNA TGTGCCAGCAGTGTCAACGGAGCCTCGAACACCGGGGAGCTGTTTTTT. It specifies CASSVNGASNTGELFF.